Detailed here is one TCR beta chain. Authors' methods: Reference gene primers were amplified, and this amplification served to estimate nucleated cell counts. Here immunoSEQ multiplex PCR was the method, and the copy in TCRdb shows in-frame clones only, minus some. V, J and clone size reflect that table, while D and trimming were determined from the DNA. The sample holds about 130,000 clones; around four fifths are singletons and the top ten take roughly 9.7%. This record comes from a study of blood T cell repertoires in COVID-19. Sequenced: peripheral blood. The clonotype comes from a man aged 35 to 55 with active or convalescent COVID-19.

CDR3: CARGQGKLAGQNYEQYF. In nucleotides, the CDR3 is TGCGCCAGGGGACAGGGGAAACTGGCGGGACAGAACTACGAGCAGTACTTC. V is TRBV5-1 and J is TRBJ2-7, with TRBD1 identical over 10 bases. CDR3 length: 17 residues. CDR1 is SGHRS, CDR2 YFSETQ, per germline. Trimming at V came to 8 bases and at J to 3 bases, leaving 17 bases not matched to a gene.